This TCR beta chain was captured in a study of T-cell memory formation after mild COVID-19. Regarding the study as a whole: A subset of responding clones appeared in pre-infection memory, suggesting cross-reactive memory joined. Contracting CD4+ clones lay largely in CM and EM, with CD8+ ones residing in EMRA. A second wave of clones peaked on day 37, and their SARS-CoV-2 specificity went unconfirmed.

TCRdb processed the 5' RACE reads anew with MiXCR; each CDR3 protein has one entry. The sample has more than 250,000 distinct CDR3 sequences, around 16% seen once. The CDR3 extends over 11 amino acids. Germline V gene sequence: CDR1 MGHDK, CDR2 SYGVNS. Trimming took off 2 bases at V and 12 bases at J, with 10 bases between the two ends. Points on this clonotype: Its cognate antigen is unknown.

The sequencing input was PBMCs or a T cell subset sorted from them (not recorded which). The chain couples TRBV25-1 to TRBJ2-5; D is tentatively TRBD1 or TRBD2 (5 bases each). This clonotype was sampled from a man aged 18 to 30 who had mild COVID-19 (a few samples of this study predate the infection). Cell type and time point are not known. CDR3 sequence: CASSEGAEEYF. The CDR3 bases are TGTGCCAGCAGTGAAGGGGCGGAGGAGTACTTC.